A selection of T cell receptor beta chains follows, all from one sample in a study of T cells in Graves' hyperthyroidism and ophthalmopathy. TCRdb used MiXCR to reprocess the multiplex PCR reads, holding one entry per CDR3 protein. The sample has under 350,000 distinct CDR3 sequences; 15% to 20% are singletons. Material for sequencing was blood. The source of these receptors is an older woman with Graves' ophthalmopathy. CDR3s include the opening cysteine and the closing phenylalanine or tryptophan. Each record gives: D gene, clone size, V gene, J gene, CDR3 protein, CDR3 DNA. A D gene is named only where the DNA matches it firmly. Part of the rows lack a size; the others show once, few, many or a class for expanded clones.

>NA|many|TRBV6-2/TRBV6-3|TRBJ2-1
CASTGGALFYNEQFF
TGTGCCAGCACCGGCGGGGCCCTTTTCTACAATGAGCAGTTCTTC
>TRBD1|NA|TRBV12-3/TRBV12-4|TRBJ1-1
CASRGTGSSTEAFF
TGTGCCAGCAGGGGGACAGGGTCGAGCACTGAAGCTTTCTTT
>TRBD2|many|TRBV2|TRBJ2-2
CASREWGGSTGELFF
TGTGCCAGCAGGGAGTGGGGCGGGAGCACCGGGGAGCTGTTTTTT
>TRBD2|many|TRBV5-1|TRBJ2-3
CASSRAGDYTDTQYF
TGCGCCAGCAGCCGAGCGGGGGACTACACAGATACGCAGTATTTT
>TRBD2|NA|TRBV6-9|TRBJ2-3
CASSYEREGTDTQYF
TGTGCCAGCAGTTACGAGCGGGAGGGCACAGATACGCAGTATTTT
>TRBD2|NA|TRBV6-1|TRBJ2-1
CASTPTGTSGSSYNEQFF
TGTGCCAGCACCCCGACCGGGACTAGCGGAAGCTCCTACAATGAGCAGTTCTTC
>TRBD1|many|TRBV7-2|TRBJ1-2
CASSRRDRAHYGYTF
TGTGCCAGCAGCCGCCGGGACAGGGCTCACTATGGCTACACCTTC
>NA|many|TRBV12-3/TRBV12-4|TRBJ2-3
CASSLGDSTDTQYF
TGTGCCAGCAGTTTGGGGGACAGCACAGATACGCAGTATTTT
>NA|many|TRBV5-1|TRBJ1-1
CASSLAPATEAFF
TGCGCCAGCAGCTTGGCCCCAGCGACTGAAGCTTTCTTT
>NA|many|TRBV7-9|TRBJ2-7
CASSPVDYEQYF
TGTGCCAGCAGTCCTGTAGACTACGAGCAGTACTTC